This TCR beta chain appears in the sequencing data of a study of blood T cell repertoires in COVID-19. Trimming removed 7 bases from V and 3 bases from J; junction bases left unmatched: 7. Per the germline V gene, CDR1 is SGHRS and CDR2 is YFSETQ. CDR3 length: 15 residues. Data came from immunoSEQ multiplex PCR; TCRdb stores just in-frame clones and leaves some out. The sample holds approximately 220,000 clones, approximately 86% seen once. The TCR was taken from a woman aged 30 to 39 who had been exposed to COVID-19. Input material: PBMCs or T cells enriched from blood (not recorded which). V usage is TRBV5-1 and J usage is TRBJ2-2, with 9 bases aligning to TRBD1. CDR3 bases: TGCGCCAGCGGCCGACAGGGGGGAGACACCGGGGAGCTGTTTTTT. Its translation: CASGRQGGDTGELFF.